The rows below give T cell receptor beta chains drawn from one sample of a study of blood T cell repertoires in COVID-19. The table came from immunoSEQ multiplex PCR; TCRdb's copy has only in-frame clones and leaves some out. The table lists approximately 500,000 clones, roughly nine tenths of them singletons. Material for sequencing was peripheral blood. The source of these receptors is a man aged 18 to 30 with COVID-19, enrolled during active disease. The CDR3 runs from the conserved cysteine through the conserved F or W. Fields, in order: CDR3 DNA, CDR3 protein, D gene, J gene, clone size, V gene. The D gene is left open where the match is weak. Part of the rows lack a size; the others show once, few, many or a class for expanded clones.

CDR3nt: TGTGCCAGCAGCCAAGAGTTAGCGGGAGGGTTCTACGAGCAGTACTTC
CDR3aa: CASSQELAGGFYEQYF
d_gene: TRBD2
j_gene: TRBJ2-7
abundance: -
v_gene: TRBV4-2

CDR3nt: TGTGCCAGCAGTTCAACTGGGGCAGAAGTAACCTACGAGCAGTACTTC
CDR3aa: CASSSTGAEVTYEQYF
d_gene: -
j_gene: TRBJ2-7
abundance: -
v_gene: TRBV28

CDR3nt: TGTGCCTGCGGACAGGGGGCTGGAAACACCATATATTTT
CDR3aa: CACGQGAGNTIYF
d_gene: TRBD1
j_gene: TRBJ1-3
abundance: -
v_gene: TRBV30

CDR3nt: TGCAGCGTGGATACAGACAGCAACACTGAAGCTTTCTTT
CDR3aa: CSVDTDSNTEAFF
d_gene: -
j_gene: TRBJ1-1
abundance: -
v_gene: TRBV29-1

CDR3nt: TGTGCCAGCAGCTTAACCCCAGGGTCCCAAGAGACCCAGTACTTC
CDR3aa: CASSLTPGSQETQYF
d_gene: -
j_gene: TRBJ2-5
abundance: -
v_gene: TRBV7-3

CDR3nt: TGTGCCAGCAGCTTAAGCGGCGAGCAGTACTTC
CDR3aa: CASSLSGEQYF
d_gene: -
j_gene: TRBJ2-7
abundance: -
v_gene: TRBV7-9

CDR3nt: TGTGCCACCAGTGATTTGCAGGGCGCGAACACCGGGGAGCTGTTTTTT
CDR3aa: CATSDLQGANTGELFF
d_gene: -
j_gene: TRBJ2-2
abundance: -
v_gene: TRBV24-1

CDR3nt: TGTGCCAGCAGTAACGGGTACGAGCAGTACTTC
CDR3aa: CASSNGYEQYF
d_gene: -
j_gene: TRBJ2-7
abundance: -
v_gene: TRBV2

CDR3nt: TGCGCCAGCAGCCCGCAGGGTCTTGAAGAGACCCAGTACTTC
CDR3aa: CASSPQGLEETQYF
d_gene: -
j_gene: TRBJ2-5
abundance: -
v_gene: TRBV4-1

CDR3nt: TGTGCCAGCAGGGGACTAGCGACTGAGCAGTTCTTC
CDR3aa: CASRGLATEQFF
d_gene: TRBD2
j_gene: TRBJ2-1
abundance: once
v_gene: TRBV2